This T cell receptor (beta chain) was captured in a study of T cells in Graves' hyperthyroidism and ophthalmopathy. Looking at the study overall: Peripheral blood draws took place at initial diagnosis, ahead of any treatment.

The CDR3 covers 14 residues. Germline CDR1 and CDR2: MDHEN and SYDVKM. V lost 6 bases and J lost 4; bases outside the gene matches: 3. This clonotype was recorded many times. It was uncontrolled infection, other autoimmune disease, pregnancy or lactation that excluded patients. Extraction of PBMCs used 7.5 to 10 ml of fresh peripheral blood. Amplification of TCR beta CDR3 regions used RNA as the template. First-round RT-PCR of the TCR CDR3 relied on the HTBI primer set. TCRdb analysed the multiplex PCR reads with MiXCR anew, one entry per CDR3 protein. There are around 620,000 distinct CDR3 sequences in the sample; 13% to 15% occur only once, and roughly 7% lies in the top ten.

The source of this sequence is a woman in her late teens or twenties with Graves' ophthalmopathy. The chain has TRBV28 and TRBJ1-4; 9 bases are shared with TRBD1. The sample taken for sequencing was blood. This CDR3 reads CASSTGQGNEKLFF. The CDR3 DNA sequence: TGTGCCAGCAGCACGGGACAGGGTAATGAAAAACTGTTTTTT.